A single sample is the source of the 27 T cell receptor beta chains below, sequenced in a study of blood T cell repertoires in COVID-19. The data were produced by immunoSEQ multiplex PCR, yet TCRdb's version contains in-frame clones alone and is incomplete. The table records about 150,000 clones, 60% to 85% of them present only once. Sequencing used peripheral blood. Receptors were obtained from a man of 80 years or more with acute or convalescent COVID-19.

The chain joins TRBV12-2 to TRBJ2-7; no DNA check was done on the table's D call, TRBD2. TRBV12-2 has pseudogene status. The CDR3 has 15 amino acids. DNA of the CDR3: TGTGCAAGTCGCTTTTACGGGGGGCCCTCCTACGAGCAGTACGTC. Its protein is CASRFYGGPSYEQYV.

This sequence joins TRBV6-6 and TRBJ2-6, with 8 positions matching TRBD1. Germline loops: CDR1 MNHNY, CDR2 SVGAGI (reference sequence). This CDR3 has 15 amino acids. With V trimmed by 7 bases and J by 11 bases, 13 bases remained unmatched. Here the CDR3 reads CASTERTGPSDVLTF. The DNA of the CDR3 is TGTGCCAGCACCGAGCGGACAGGGCCCTCGGACGTCCTGACTTTC.

V gene TRBV5-1 combines with J gene TRBJ2-5, with D perhaps TRBD1 (5 bases). The CDR3 is made up of 18 amino acids. Trimming removed 4 bases from V and 0 bases from J, with 22 bases in between. Germline CDR1 is SGHRS and CDR2 is YFSETQ. CDR3 nucleotides: TGCGCCAGCAGCCTCCGAGGAATGACAGTAGCCAACCAAGAGACCCAGTACTTC. This encodes CASSLRGMTVANQETQYF.

At least ten counts were recorded for this clone. The chain links TRBV5-1 to TRBJ2-5; possibly TRBD1 for D (5 bases). V was pared by 8 bases and J by 5 bases, with 16 bases between. Germline CDR1 SGHRS, CDR2 YFSETQ. The CDR3 extends over 13 amino acids. CDR3 region: CASTQGQGETQYF. In DNA, the CDR3 is TGCGCCAGTACCCAGGGTCAAGGGGAGACCCAGTACTTC.

The rearrangement links TRBV11-3 to TRBJ1-6; D not certain. The CDR3 loop spans 17 amino acids. V gave up 0 bases and J gave up 11 bases, with 20 bases separating them. Germline CDR1 SGHNT, CDR2 YENEEA. The CDR3, as DNA: TGTGCCAGCAGCTTAGAAGCTTGGCGGGGTTTTCGGACACCCCTCCACTTT. It specifies CASSLEAWRGFRTPLHF.

The V and J genes are TRBV2 and TRBJ1-6, with 7 bases lining up with TRBD1. This CDR3 region has 16 residues. The germline gives CDR1 SNHLY, CDR2 FYNNEI. The V and J ends lost 8 bases and 6 bases, in that order; junction bases with no gene match: 13. This CDR3 reads CASQIQGGQANSPLHF. In DNA form, the CDR3 reads TGTGCCAGCCAAATTCAGGGAGGACAGGCTAATTCACCCCTCCACTTT.

The rearrangement uses TRBV5-1 and TRBJ2-2, with a possible D match to TRBD1 (8 bases). The CDR3 is 16 residues long. Germline V gene lookup returns CDR1 SGHRS and CDR2 YFSETQ. Between the trimmed V and J ends, which lost 4 bases and 8 bases, there was a span of 21 bases. For the CDR3, the DNA is TGCGCCAGCAGCCCGGACAGGGCGGGGGTCGTGGGGGAGCTGTTTTTT. This sequence encodes CASSPDRAGVVGELFF.

The J gene is TRBJ1-1, the V gene TRBV10-3, with a weak D call TRBD1 (6 bases). The V end was cut by 0 bases, the J end by 2 bases, with 25 bases between. The germline CDR1 and CDR2 sequences are ENHRY and SYGVKD. This CDR3 contains 20 residues. This CDR3 reads CAISESMRDMGQGPNTEAFF. For the CDR3, the DNA is TGTGCCATCAGTGAGTCAATGAGGGACATGGGACAAGGGCCAAACACTGAAGCTTTCTTT.

The chain has TRBV6-2 or TRBV6-3 and TRBJ2-2; perhaps TRBD2 as D (6 bases). There are 15 residues in the CDR3. The V gene lost 2 bases and the J gene lost 7 bases, with 14 bases spanning the gap. Germline V gene data show CDR1 as MNHEY and CDR2 as SVGEGT. CDR3 coding DNA: TGTGCCAGCAGTTACCAATCAGTGGACTACGGGGAGCTGTTTTTT. The encoded protein is CASSYQSVDYGELFF.

In this sample, this clone turned up once. V usage is TRBV4-3 and J usage is TRBJ1-2, with 8 nucleotides matching TRBD1. J was trimmed by 3 bases and V by 0 bases; bases with no gene match: 3. Germline loops: CDR1 LGHNA, CDR2 YSLEER. There are 15 residues in the CDR3. The CDR3, as DNA: TGCGCCAGCAGCCAAGATGGACAGGGAGACTATGGCTACACCTTC. Protein: CASSQDGQGDYGYTF.

V usage is TRBV4-1 and J usage is TRBJ1-5, with D uncertain. This CDR3 is 14 amino acids long. Germline loops: CDR1 MGHRA, CDR2 YSYEKL. V was pared by 4 bases and J by 4 bases, with 11 bases between. CDR3 sequence reads: CASSPQEGNQPQHF. CDR3 DNA sequence: TGCGCCAGCAGCCCCCAAGAGGGTAATCAGCCCCAGCATTTT.

A single count supports this clone. V is TRBV5-1 and J is TRBJ2-5; D may be TRBD2 (5 bases). V was cut by 4 bases and J by 2 bases, with 6 bases left in between. CDR3 size: 12 residues. Germline CDR1 is SGHRS and CDR2 is YFSETQ. Here the CDR3 reads CASSRDQETQYF. The CDR3 nucleotides are TGCGCCAGCAGCCGGGATCAAGAGACCCAGTACTTC.

The chain uses TRBV6-5 and TRBJ2-2; D not certain. The CDR3 runs 16 residues. Germline CDR1 reads MNHEY; CDR2 reads SVGAGI. V was clipped by 4 bases and J by 5 bases, with 17 bases between them. The CDR3: CASSSQPSVTTGELFF. CDR3 DNA: TGTGCCAGCAGTTCGCAACCCTCGGTTACTACCGGGGAGCTGTTTTTT.

V usage is TRBV18 and J usage is TRBJ1-1; 7 positions agree with TRBD1. Germline CDR1 reads KGHSH; CDR2 reads LQKENI. The CDR3 has 13 residues. Trimming cost V 5 bases and J 5 bases; bases outside gene matches: 5. The CDR3 is CASSSGTETEAFF. CDR3 bases: TGTGCCAGCTCATCAGGGACAGAGACTGAAGCTTTCTTT.

The rearrangement joins TRBV6-2 or TRBV6-3 to TRBJ1-3; maybe TRBD1 (6 bases). Germline-derived CDR1 and CDR2 are MNHEY and SVGEGT. The CDR3 covers 13 residues. With 5 bases removed from V and 4 bases from J, the gap between germline ends came to 9 bases. The CDR3 sequence is CASSGQPGNTIYF. The CDR3 nucleotides read TGTGCCAGCAGTGGACAGCCCGGAAACACCATATATTTT.

The V call is TRBV5-1, the J call TRBJ2-5; perhaps TRBD1 as D (5 bases). This CDR3 contains 13 residues. CDR1 SGHRS and CDR2 YFSETQ come from the germline V gene. V lost 0 bases, J lost 7 bases, and 10 bases lay in between. The CDR3 nucleotides are TGCGCCAGCAGCTTGGGCCAGGGCGGGACCCAGTACTTC. As protein: CASSLGQGGTQYF.

The chain has TRBV4-2 and TRBJ1-4; D unresolved. Germline-derived CDR1 and CDR2 are LGHNA and YNFKEQ. This CDR3 region has 13 residues. V was trimmed by 1 base and J by 8 bases, leaving 8 bases between them. CDR3 DNA sequence: TGTGCCAGCAGCCAAGGAAGAGAGGAAAAACTGTTTTTT. Translating gives CASSQGREEKLFF.

The chain employs TRBV4-1 and TRBJ2-7, with D maybe TRBD1 (5 bases). The V gene's germline CDR1 is MGHRA and CDR2 YSYEKL. Between the trimmed V and J ends, which lost 0 bases and 6 bases, there was a span of 12 bases. The CDR3 is 14 amino acids. CDR3 in amino acids: CASSQDLQGSEQYF. CDR3 in DNA: TGCGCCAGCAGCCAAGATCTTCAGGGATCCGAGCAGTACTTC.

Only one count was recorded for this clone. The rearrangement joins TRBV4-2 to TRBJ2-5; 12 bases line up with TRBD2. The length of the CDR3 is 18 residues. CDR1 and CDR2 (germline): LGHNA, YNFKEQ. Losses at the gene ends were 1 base for V and 0 bases for J; bases not matched to a gene: 6. This chain's CDR3 is CASSQVNPSGGDQETQYF. CDR3 nucleotides: TGTGCCAGCAGCCAAGTCAACCCTAGCGGGGGGGACCAAGAGACCCAGTACTTC.

This chain links TRBV4-2 with TRBJ1-2, with unresolved D. CDR1 is LGHNA, CDR2 YNFKEQ, per germline. CDR3 length: 14 residues. Trimming took 0 bases from V and 4 from J, leaving 9 bases between them. The CDR3 is CASSQDLQVYGYTF. The CDR3 region has the DNA TGTGCCAGCAGCCAAGATCTCCAGGTCTATGGCTACACCTTC.

The V and J genes are TRBV9 and TRBJ1-1; D possibly corresponds to TRBD1 (6 bases). This CDR3 comprises 14 residues. V lost 1 base to trimming and J lost 4 bases, with 11 bases between them. Per the germline V gene, CDR1 is SGDLS and CDR2 is YYNGEE. The CDR3: CASSVKQGSTEAFF. For the CDR3, the DNA is TGTGCCAGCAGCGTAAAACAGGGTTCCACTGAAGCTTTCTTT.

The V and J genes are TRBV10-3 and TRBJ1-1; TRBD1 aligns across 7 bases. The V gene end was trimmed by 6 bases and the J gene end by 6 bases; junction bases not matched to a gene: 4. The germline V gene encodes CDR1 ENHRY and CDR2 SYGVKD. This CDR3 has 12 residues. The CDR3 is CAISGDRAEAFF. Written as DNA, the CDR3 is TGTGCCATCAGCGGAGACAGGGCTGAAGCTTTCTTT.

This clone was seen a few times. The chain carries TRBV7-3 and TRBJ2-7, with TRBD1 matching 7 bases. After removal of 3 bases from V and 1 base from J, the junction contained 6 bases not matched to a gene. The germline V gene has CDR1 SGHTA and CDR2 FQGTGA. CDR3 length equals 15 residues. The CDR3 here is CASSLTGKLSYEQYF. Written as DNA, the CDR3 is TGTGCCAGCAGCTTGACAGGGAAACTATCCTACGAGCAGTACTTC. The whole variable domain, remainder taken from reference TRBV7-3 and TRBJ2-7, is GAGVSQTPSNKVTEKGKYVELRCDPISGHTALYWYRQSLGQGPEFLIYFQGTGAADDSGLPNDRFFAVRPEGSVSTLKIQRTERGDSAVYLCASSLTGKLSYEQYFGPGTRLTVT.

This clone has just a few counts. The chain employs TRBV3-1 (or the pseudogene TRBV3-2) and TRBJ1-1; D unresolved. The CDR3 is made up of 13 amino acids. Trimming removed 6 bases from V and 5 bases from J, with 13 bases in between. The germline V gene has CDR1 LGHDT and CDR2 YNNKEL (reference sequence). CDR3 DNA: TGTGCCAGCAGTACATACCCAGAAACTGAAGCTTTCTTT. Amino acids: CASSTYPETEAFF.

This clone was recorded once. This chain uses TRBV3-1 (or the pseudogene TRBV3-2) with TRBJ2-5, with TRBD1 matching 9 bases. Germline V gene sequence: CDR1 LGHDT, CDR2 YNNKEL (reference sequence). The CDR3 contains 15 residues. Losses at the gene ends were 3 bases for V and 5 bases for J; bases not matched to a gene: 7. CDR3 sequence: CASSHAGQGPETQYF. The CDR3 DNA sequence: TGTGCCAGCAGCCATGCGGGACAGGGTCCCGAGACCCAGTACTTC.

V and J are TRBV28 and TRBJ2-1, with a possible D match to TRBD1 (6 bases). Deletions cut 6 bases from V and 7 bases from J, with 22 bases between. The CDR3 has 16 amino acids. CDR1 is MDHEN, CDR2 SYDVKM, per germline. CDR3 sequence: CASRGSGAGVVNEQFF. The CDR3 coding sequence is TGTGCCAGCAGAGGTTCAGGGGCAGGGGTAGTAAATGAGCAGTTCTTC.

In DNA form, the CDR3 reads TGTGCCAGCAGCGTAGTTGGTAGCGGTAACACCGGGGAGCTGTTTTTT. Encoded protein: CASSVVGSGNTGELFF. V gene TRBV9 combines with J gene TRBJ2-2, with a tentative D call TRBD2 (6 bases). The CDR3 is 16 amino acids. V lost 0 bases and J lost 2, with 11 bases in between. Germline-derived CDR1 and CDR2 are SGDLS and YYNGEE.